This entry lists 13 T cell receptor beta chains sequenced from one sample in a study of technical replicates of blood from several donors. TCRdb keeps only in-frame clones here, not all; method: immunoSEQ multiplex PCR. Of 80,000 to 95,000 clones listed, 94% are singletons. The specimen was T cells isolated from PBMCs. The receptors stem from a human donor in good health.

This chain connects TRBV6-5 to TRBJ2-1; D remains unclear. Germline V gene data show CDR1 as MNHEY and CDR2 as SVGAGI. This CDR3 has 16 amino acids. Trimming took off 0 bases at V and 2 bases at J, with 11 bases between the two ends. The CDR3 loop reads CASSYSNWQTYNEQFF. Here the CDR3 DNA reads TGTGCCAGCAGTTACTCGAATTGGCAGACCTACAATGAGCAGTTCTTC.

V gene TRBV5-1 combines with J gene TRBJ1-1; D not resolved. The ends were cut back, 0 bases at V and 8 bases at J, with 11 bases in the middle. The CDR3 spans 13 residues. CDR1 is SGHRS and CDR2 is YFSETQ in the germline V gene. CDR3: CASSLGSGPEAFF. CDR3 bases: TGCGCCAGCAGCTTGGGATCTGGCCCCGAAGCTTTCTTT. Combining the CDR3 with reference TRBV5-1 and TRBJ1-1 gives the whole variable domain KAGVTQTPRYLIKTRGQQVTLSCSPISGHRSVSWYQQTPGQGLQFLFEYFSETQRNKGNFPGRFSGRQFSNSRSEMNVSTLELGDSALYLCASSLGSGPEAFFGQGTRLTVV.

The chain has TRBV6-1 and TRBJ2-3; TRBD2 matches 7 bases. CDR1 and CDR2 (germline): MNHNS, SASEGT. J gave up 5 bases and V 2 bases, and 10 bases lay outside the gene matches. The CDR3 consists of 16 residues. This chain's CDR3 is CASSEQGLGARDTQYF. The CDR3 DNA reads TGTGCCAGCAGTGAACAAGGACTAGGGGCGAGAGATACGCAGTATTTT.

The chain carries TRBV4-1 and TRBJ2-1, with 8 bases fitting TRBD2. The V gene's germline CDR1 is MGHRA and CDR2 YSYEKL. This CDR3 is built from 16 residues. V shed 2 bases and J 5 bases; nucleotides not matched to a gene: 8. CDR3: CASSQTPLADNNEQFF. The CDR3, as DNA: TGCGCCAGCAGCCAAACCCCACTAGCGGATAACAATGAGCAGTTCTTC.

The genes are TRBV6-5 and TRBJ1-2; possibly TRBD1 for D (6 bases). Germline-derived CDR1 and CDR2 are MNHEY and SVGAGI. CDR3 size: 14 residues. The germline V and J ends were trimmed by 6 bases and 4 bases, with 15 bases remaining between them. CDR3 bases: TGTGCCAGCAGGGGGGGCGGGAGCTTCTATGGCTACACCTTC. It codes for CASRGGGSFYGYTF.

The chain carries TRBV9 and TRBJ1-5; maybe TRBD1 (6 bases). Germline V gives CDR1 SGDLS, CDR2 YYNGEE. V lost 4 bases and J 9 bases, leaving 17 bases between the germline ends. The CDR3 totals 14 residues. The CDR3 is CASSLGGGQGPQHF. The CDR3 DNA follows: TGTGCCAGCAGCCTGGGAGGGGGGCAAGGGCCCCAGCATTTT.

The chain combines TRBV7-6 with TRBJ1-1; 9 positions match TRBD1. Per the germline V gene, CDR1 is SGHVS and CDR2 is FNYEAQ. CDR3 size: 15 residues. J lost 3 bases, V lost 4 bases, and 6 bases had no gene match. Here the CDR3 DNA reads TGTGCCAGCAGCTCCTTCGACAGGGGGGACACTGAAGCTTTCTTT. Amino acid sequence: CASSSFDRGDTEAFF.

The rearrangement links TRBV29-1 to TRBJ2-2; 12 bases align to TRBD2. Germline CDR1 reads SQVTM; CDR2 reads ANQGSEA. V shed 7 bases and J 3 bases; nucleotides not matched to a gene: 3. The CDR3 has 14 amino acids. Here the CDR3 DNA reads TGCAGCGCTGGACTAGCGGGATACACCGGGGAGCTGTTTTTT. Amino acids: CSAGLAGYTGELFF.

This chain uses TRBV2 with TRBJ2-3; a weak D match, TRBD2 (6 bases). The length of the CDR3 is 15 residues. Germline V CDR1 and CDR2: SNHLY, FYNNEI. The V gene lost 9 bases and the J gene lost 2 bases, with 18 bases spanning the gap. Here the CDR3 reads CASPRLGGSTDTQYF. The DNA for the CDR3 is TGTGCCAGTCCCCGCCTGGGGGGTTCCACAGATACGCAGTATTTT.

The rearrangement links TRBV28 to TRBJ1-1; the D is unclear. V was shortened by 6 bases and J by 4 bases, with 15 bases between the two germline ends. Germline V gene lookup returns CDR1 MDHEN and CDR2 SYDVKM. The CDR3 loop spans 14 amino acids. The CDR3 DNA follows: TGTGCCAGCAGCCTTGCCCCGGGATCCACTGAAGCTTTCTTT. Translation gives CASSLAPGSTEAFF.

The chain has TRBV5-1 and TRBJ2-7, with D uncertain. V was pared by 5 bases and J by 0 bases, with 15 bases between. The CDR3 runs to 15 residues. Germline V gene data show CDR1 as SGHRS and CDR2 as YFSETQ. As DNA, the CDR3 is TGCGCCAGCAGTGGTTATGGCGGAGCCTCCTACGAGCAGTACTTC. It is translated as CASSGYGGASYEQYF.

The gene calls are TRBV7-9 and TRBJ2-3, with 10 bases identical to TRBD2. Germline V lookup: CDR1 SEHNR, CDR2 FQNEAQ (reference sequence). Trimming cost V 4 bases and J 3 bases; bases outside gene matches: 10. This CDR3 has 17 amino acids. The CDR3 region is CASSSRISSGGTDTQYF. CDR3 nucleotide sequence: TGTGCCAGCAGCTCCCGTATTTCTAGCGGGGGAACAGATACGCAGTATTTT.

The chain carries TRBV2 and TRBJ2-5; D not certain. Trimming took 0 bases from V and 1 from J, leaving 9 bases between them. The CDR3 totals 15 residues. Germline lookup yields CDR1 SNHLY and CDR2 FYNNEI. In DNA, the CDR3 is TGTGCCAGCAGTGAAGCGGGCTACCTCCAAGAGACCCAGTACTTC. Protein product: CASSEAGYLQETQYF.